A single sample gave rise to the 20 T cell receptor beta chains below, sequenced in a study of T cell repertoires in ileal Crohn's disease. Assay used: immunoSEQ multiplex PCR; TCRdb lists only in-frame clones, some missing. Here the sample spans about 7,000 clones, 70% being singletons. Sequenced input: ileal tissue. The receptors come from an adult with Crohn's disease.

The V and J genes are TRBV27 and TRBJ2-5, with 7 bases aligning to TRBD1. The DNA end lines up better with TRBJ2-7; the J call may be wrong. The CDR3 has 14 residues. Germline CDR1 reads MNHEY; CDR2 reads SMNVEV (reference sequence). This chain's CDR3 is CASRPLRQGYEQYF. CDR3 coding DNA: TGTGCCAGCCGACCATTAAGACAGGGCTACGAGCAGTACTTC.

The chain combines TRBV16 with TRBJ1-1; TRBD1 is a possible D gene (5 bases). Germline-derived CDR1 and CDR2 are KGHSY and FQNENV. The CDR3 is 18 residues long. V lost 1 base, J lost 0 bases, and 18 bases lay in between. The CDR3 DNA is TGTGCCAGCAGCCAATTCAGGGCTGATCTTTTAATGAACACTGAAGCTTTCTTT. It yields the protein CASSQFRADLLMNTEAFF.

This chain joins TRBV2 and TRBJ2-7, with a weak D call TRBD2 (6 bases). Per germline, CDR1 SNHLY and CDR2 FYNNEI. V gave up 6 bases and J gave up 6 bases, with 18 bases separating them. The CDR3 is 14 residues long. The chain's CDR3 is CASRGGGSGSEQYF. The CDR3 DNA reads TGTGCCAGCAGAGGCGGAGGGTCTGGATCCGAGCAGTACTTC.

Here the CDR3 DNA reads TGTGCCAGCAGTATGACAGGTCCCTACGAGCAGTACTTC. As protein: CASSMTGPYEQYF. The V gene is TRBV27, the J gene TRBJ2-7; D perhaps matches TRBD1 (6 bases). The CDR3 loop spans 13 amino acids. Trimming stripped 5 bases from V and 2 bases from J, with 10 bases between. Germline V lookup: CDR1 MNHEY, CDR2 SMNVEV (reference sequence).

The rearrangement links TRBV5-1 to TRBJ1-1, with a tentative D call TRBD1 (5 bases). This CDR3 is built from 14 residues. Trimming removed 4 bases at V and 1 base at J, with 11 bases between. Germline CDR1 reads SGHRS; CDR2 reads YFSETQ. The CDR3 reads CASSGTQGNTEAFF. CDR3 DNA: TGCGCCAGCAGCGGAACTCAGGGGAACACTGAAGCTTTCTTT. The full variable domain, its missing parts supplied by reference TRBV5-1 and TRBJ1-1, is KAGVTQTPRYLIKTRGQQVTLSCSPISGHRSVSWYQQTPGQGLQFLFEYFSETQRNKGNFPGRFSGRQFSNSRSEMNVSTLELGDSALYLCASSGTQGNTEAFFGQGTRLTVV.

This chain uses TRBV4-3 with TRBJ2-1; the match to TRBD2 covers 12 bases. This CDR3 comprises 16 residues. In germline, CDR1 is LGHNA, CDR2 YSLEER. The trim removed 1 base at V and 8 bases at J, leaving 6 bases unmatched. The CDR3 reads CASSQGSSGGAHEQFF. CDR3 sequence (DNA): TGCGCCAGCAGCCAAGGATCTAGCGGGGGGGCTCATGAGCAGTTCTTC.

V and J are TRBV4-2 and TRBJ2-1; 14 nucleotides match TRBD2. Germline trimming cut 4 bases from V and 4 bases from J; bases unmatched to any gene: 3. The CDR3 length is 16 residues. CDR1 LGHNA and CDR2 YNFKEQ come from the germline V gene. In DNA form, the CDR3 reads TGTGCCAGCAGCCTGACTAGCGGGGGGGTATACAATGAGCAGTTCTTC. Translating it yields CASSLTSGGVYNEQFF.

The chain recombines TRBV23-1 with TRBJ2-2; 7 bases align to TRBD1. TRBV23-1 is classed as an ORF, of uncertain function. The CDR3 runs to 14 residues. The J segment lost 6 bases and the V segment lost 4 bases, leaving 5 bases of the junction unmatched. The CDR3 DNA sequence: TGCGCCAGCAGTCCCCTGACAGGGCCCGGGGAGCTGTTTTTT. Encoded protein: CASSPLTGPGELFF.

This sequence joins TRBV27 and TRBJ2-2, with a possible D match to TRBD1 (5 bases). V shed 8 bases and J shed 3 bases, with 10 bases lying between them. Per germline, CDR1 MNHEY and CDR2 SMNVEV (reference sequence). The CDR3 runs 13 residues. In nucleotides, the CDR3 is TGTGCCAGCGGGGCAGATGACACCGGGGAGCTGTTTTTT. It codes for CASGADDTGELFF.

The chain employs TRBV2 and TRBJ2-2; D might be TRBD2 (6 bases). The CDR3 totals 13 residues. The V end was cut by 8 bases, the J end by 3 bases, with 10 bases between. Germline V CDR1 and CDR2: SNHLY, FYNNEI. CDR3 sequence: CASRREDTGELFF. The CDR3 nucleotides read TGTGCCAGCCGCAGGGAGGACACCGGGGAGCTGTTTTTT.

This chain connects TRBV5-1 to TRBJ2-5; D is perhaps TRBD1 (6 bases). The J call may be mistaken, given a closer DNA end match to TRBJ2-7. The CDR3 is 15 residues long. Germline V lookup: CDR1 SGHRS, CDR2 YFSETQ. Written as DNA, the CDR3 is TGCGCCAGCAGCTTGGATCAAAGGACAGAAGGCGAGCAGTACTTC. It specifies CASSLDQRTEGEQYF.

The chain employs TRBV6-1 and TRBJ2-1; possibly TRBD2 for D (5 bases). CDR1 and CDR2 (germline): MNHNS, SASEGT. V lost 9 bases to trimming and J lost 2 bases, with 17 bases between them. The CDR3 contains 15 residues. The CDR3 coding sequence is TGTGCCAGTCTCGGGGTGCCAATAGCCTACAATGAGCAGTTCTTC. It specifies CASLGVPIAYNEQFF.

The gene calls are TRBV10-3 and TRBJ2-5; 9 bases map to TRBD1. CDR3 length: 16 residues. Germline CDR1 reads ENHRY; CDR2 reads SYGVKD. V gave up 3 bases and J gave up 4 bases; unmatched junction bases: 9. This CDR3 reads CAISDSGTGYGETQYF. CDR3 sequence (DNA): TGTGCCATCAGTGACTCGGGGACAGGGTACGGAGAGACCCAGTACTTC.

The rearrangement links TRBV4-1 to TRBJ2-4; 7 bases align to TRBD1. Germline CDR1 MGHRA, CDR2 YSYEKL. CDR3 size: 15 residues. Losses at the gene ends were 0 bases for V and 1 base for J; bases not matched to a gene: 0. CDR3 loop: CASSQDRGAKNIQYF. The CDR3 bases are TGCGCCAGCAGCCAAGACAGGGGGGCCAAAAACATTCAGTACTTC.

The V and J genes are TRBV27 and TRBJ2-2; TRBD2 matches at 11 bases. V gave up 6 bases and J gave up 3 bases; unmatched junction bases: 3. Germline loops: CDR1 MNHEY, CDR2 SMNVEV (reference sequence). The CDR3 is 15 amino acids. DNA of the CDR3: TGTGCCAGCAGGCAACTAGCGGGGGACACCGGGGAGCTGTTTTTT. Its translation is CASRQLAGDTGELFF.

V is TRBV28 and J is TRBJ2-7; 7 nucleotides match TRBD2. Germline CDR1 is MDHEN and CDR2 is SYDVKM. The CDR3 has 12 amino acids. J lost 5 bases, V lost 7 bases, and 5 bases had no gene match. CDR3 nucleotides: TGTGCCAGCACCTGGGAGGGGAACGAGCAGTACTTC. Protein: CASTWEGNEQYF.

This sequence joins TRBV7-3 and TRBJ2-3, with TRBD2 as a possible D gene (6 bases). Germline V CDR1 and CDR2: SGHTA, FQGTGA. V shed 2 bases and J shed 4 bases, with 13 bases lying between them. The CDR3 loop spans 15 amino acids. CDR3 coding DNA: TGTGCCAGCAGCTTACAGGCGGGGAGTTCAGATACGCAGTATTTT. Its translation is CASSLQAGSSDTQYF.

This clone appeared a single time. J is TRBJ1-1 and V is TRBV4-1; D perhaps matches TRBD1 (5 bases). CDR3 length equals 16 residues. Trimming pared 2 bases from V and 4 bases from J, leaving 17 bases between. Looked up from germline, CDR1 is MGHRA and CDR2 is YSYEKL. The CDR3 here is CASSQPRSVRATEAFF. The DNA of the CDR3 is TGCGCCAGCAGCCAACCCCGGTCGGTCAGGGCCACTGAAGCTTTCTTT.

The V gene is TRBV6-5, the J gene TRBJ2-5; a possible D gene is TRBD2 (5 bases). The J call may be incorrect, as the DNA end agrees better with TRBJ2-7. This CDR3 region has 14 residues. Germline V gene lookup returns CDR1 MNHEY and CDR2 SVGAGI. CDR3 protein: CASSYSEGTYEQYF. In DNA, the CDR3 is TGTGCCAGCAGTTACTCAGAGGGCACCTACGAGCAGTACTTC.

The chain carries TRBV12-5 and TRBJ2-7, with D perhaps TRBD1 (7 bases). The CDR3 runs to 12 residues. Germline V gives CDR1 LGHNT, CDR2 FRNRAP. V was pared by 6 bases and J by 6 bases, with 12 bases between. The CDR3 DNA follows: TGTGCTAGTGGCCACAGGGGAGGCGAGCAGTACTTC. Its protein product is CASGHRGGEQYF. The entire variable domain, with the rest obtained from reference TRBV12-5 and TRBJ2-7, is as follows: DARVTQTPRHKVTEMGQEVTMRCQPILGHNTVFWYRQTMMQGLELLAYFRNRAPLDDSGMPKDRFSAEMPDATLATLKIQPSEPRDSAVYFCASGHRGGEQYFGPGTRLTVT.